Listed below are T cell receptor beta chains from one sample, sequenced in a study of cytomegalovirus exposure and HLA in healthy donors. Clones were sequenced by immunoSEQ multiplex PCR, and TCRdb holds only the in-frame ones, with some missing. Of tens of thousands of clones in the sample, 70% to 85% were seen once. Specimen: PBMCs. The receptors here all came from a man between 60 and 70 years old in good health and CMV-seropositive. The CDR3 runs from the conserved cysteine through the conserved F or W. The order of the fields is D gene, J gene, clone size, V gene, CDR3 protein, CDR3 DNA. A D gene is named only where the DNA matches it firmly. Clone size appears in some rows only: once, few, many, or a class for an expanded clone.

d_call: TRBD1; j_call: TRBJ1-1; clone_size: -; v_call: TRBV29-1; cdr3_aa: CSVEYRGRATEAFF; cdr3_nt: TGCAGCGTTGAATACAGGGGGCGGGCCACTGAAGCTTTCTTT
d_call: TRBD1; j_call: TRBJ2-7; clone_size: -; v_call: TRBV5-4; cdr3_aa: CASSFRQGGGEQYF; cdr3_nt: TGTGCCAGCAGTTTCAGACAGGGTGGCGGCGAGCAGTACTTC
d_call: -; j_call: TRBJ1-2; clone_size: -; v_call: TRBV7-9; cdr3_aa: CAITPYTF; cdr3_nt: TGTGCCATAACTCCCTACACCTTC
d_call: TRBD1; j_call: TRBJ1-5; clone_size: -; v_call: TRBV5-6; cdr3_aa: CASSLYDRDRDQPQHF; cdr3_nt: TGTGCCAGCAGTCTGTACGACCGGGACAGGGACCAGCCCCAGCATTTT
d_call: -; j_call: TRBJ1-2; clone_size: once; v_call: TRBV5-1; cdr3_aa: CASQDTPRSALRTEGVRGYTF; cdr3_nt: TGCGCCAGCCAGGACACCCCGCGTTCCGCTTTACGGACAGAAGGTGTCAGGGGCTACACCTTC
d_call: TRBD1; j_call: TRBJ1-1; clone_size: -; v_call: TRBV19; cdr3_aa: CASRKDWGQGEDAEAFF; cdr3_nt: TGTGCCAGTAGAAAAGATTGGGGACAGGGGGAAGACGCTGAAGCTTTCTTT
d_call: -; j_call: TRBJ2-2; clone_size: -; v_call: TRBV19; cdr3_aa: CASSMGPGELFF; cdr3_nt: TGTGCCAGTAGTATGGGGCCCGGGGAGCTGTTTTTT
d_call: TRBD2; j_call: TRBJ2-5; clone_size: -; v_call: TRBV5-5; cdr3_aa: CASSFVASGKETQYF; cdr3_nt: TGTGCCAGCAGCTTTGTGGCTAGCGGGAAAGAGACCCAGTACTTC
d_call: -; j_call: TRBJ2-7; clone_size: -; v_call: TRBV11-3; cdr3_aa: CASSLGLAPSSYEQYF; cdr3_nt: TGTGCCAGCAGCTTAGGCCTAGCGCCAAGCTCCTACGAGCAGTACTTC
d_call: -; j_call: TRBJ2-7; clone_size: few; v_call: TRBV6-1; cdr3_aa: CASSVGLSYAIEQYF; cdr3_nt: TGTGCCAGCAGTGTGGGCCTCTCCTACGCTATCGAGCAGTACTTC
d_call: -; j_call: TRBJ1-1; clone_size: -; v_call: TRBV10-3; cdr3_aa: CAISELEAFF; cdr3_nt: TGTGCCATCAGTGAACTCGAAGCTTTCTTT
d_call: -; j_call: TRBJ1-5; clone_size: -; v_call: TRBV7-9; cdr3_aa: CASSPGGGPYSNQPQHF; cdr3_nt: TGTGCCAGCAGCCCCGGGGGGGGCCCCTATAGCAATCAGCCCCAGCATTTT
d_call: -; j_call: TRBJ2-1; clone_size: few; v_call: TRBV5-6; cdr3_aa: CASSLEDNEQFF; cdr3_nt: TGTGCCAGCAGCTTAGAGGACAATGAGCAGTTCTTC
d_call: -; j_call: TRBJ2-5; clone_size: -; v_call: TRBV5-6; cdr3_aa: CASSSSSVTQTQYF; cdr3_nt: TGTGCCAGCAGCTCGAGTAGCGTGACTCAGACCCAGTACTTC
d_call: -; j_call: TRBJ2-7; clone_size: -; v_call: TRBV5-6; cdr3_aa: CASSLRDRSYEQYF; cdr3_nt: TGTGCCAGCAGCTTAAGAGACAGGTCCTACGAGCAGTACTTC
d_call: -; j_call: TRBJ2-4; clone_size: -; v_call: TRBV11-3; cdr3_aa: CASSLAGLNIQYF; cdr3_nt: TGTGCCAGCAGCTTAGCAGGTCTAAACATTCAGTACTTC
d_call: -; j_call: TRBJ1-6; clone_size: -; v_call: TRBV2; cdr3_aa: CASAVDSRNSPLHF; cdr3_nt: TGTGCCAGCGCCGTCGACAGCAGGAATTCACCCCTCCACTTT
d_call: -; j_call: TRBJ1-1; clone_size: -; v_call: TRBV27; cdr3_aa: CASSLRAGSLNTEAFF; cdr3_nt: TGTGCCAGCAGTTTAAGGGCAGGGTCCCTGAACACTGAAGCTTTCTTT
d_call: TRBD2; j_call: TRBJ2-3; clone_size: few; v_call: TRBV6-4; cdr3_aa: CASSEERGGTDTQYF; cdr3_nt: TGTGCCAGCAGTGAGGAGCGGGGAGGCACAGATACGCAGTATTTT
d_call: -; j_call: TRBJ2-7; clone_size: -; v_call: TRBV6-5; cdr3_aa: CASSYSRDNYEQYF; cdr3_nt: TGTGCCAGCAGTTACTCCCGGGACAACTACGAGCAGTACTTC
d_call: TRBD1; j_call: TRBJ1-3; clone_size: -; v_call: TRBV7-2; cdr3_aa: CASSHIGKDRGGRNTIYF; cdr3_nt: TGTGCCAGCAGCCACATAGGCAAAGACAGGGGAGGTCGAAACACCATATATTTT
d_call: TRBD1; j_call: TRBJ2-7; clone_size: -; v_call: TRBV28; cdr3_aa: CASSSYSGTGYEQYF; cdr3_nt: TGTGCCAGCAGTTCTTATTCCGGGACAGGCTACGAGCAGTACTTC
d_call: TRBD2; j_call: TRBJ2-3; clone_size: few; v_call: TRBV6-4; cdr3_aa: CASSEAGGTDTQYF; cdr3_nt: TGTGCCAGCAGTGAAGCGGGGGGCACAGATACGCAGTATTTT
d_call: -; j_call: TRBJ1-3; clone_size: -; v_call: TRBV10-3; cdr3_aa: CAISMEGSGNTIYF; cdr3_nt: TGTGCCATCAGTATGGAGGGGTCGGGGAACACCATATATTTT
d_call: -; j_call: TRBJ1-6; clone_size: -; v_call: TRBV6-5; cdr3_aa: CASGGARGSPLHF; cdr3_nt: TGTGCCAGTGGGGGGGCGAGGGGGTCACCCCTCCACTTT
d_call: -; j_call: TRBJ2-1; clone_size: few; v_call: TRBV19; cdr3_aa: CASSQGPIGEQFF; cdr3_nt: TGTGCCAGTAGTCAGGGTCCGATCGGTGAGCAGTTCTTC
d_call: TRBD1; j_call: TRBJ2-5; clone_size: -; v_call: TRBV7-9; cdr3_aa: CASSSRTGNIQETQYF; cdr3_nt: TGTGCCAGCAGCTCCCGGACAGGAAATATCCAAGAGACCCAGTACTTC
d_call: TRBD1; j_call: TRBJ1-2; clone_size: once; v_call: TRBV19; cdr3_aa: CASSIGQASSNGYTF; cdr3_nt: TGTGCCAGTAGTATTGGACAGGCAAGTTCTAATGGCTACACCTTC
d_call: TRBD1; j_call: TRBJ1-1; clone_size: -; v_call: TRBV2; cdr3_aa: CASRPTGLKNTEAFF; cdr3_nt: TGTGCCAGCCGACCGACAGGGCTTAAGAACACTGAAGCTTTCTTT
d_call: TRBD1; j_call: TRBJ1-6; clone_size: -; v_call: TRBV5-1; cdr3_aa: CASSPRSDRAGRNSPLHF; cdr3_nt: TGCGCCAGCAGCCCTAGATCCGACAGGGCCGGGCGAAATTCACCCCTCCACTTT
d_call: -; j_call: TRBJ2-2; clone_size: -; v_call: TRBV4-1; cdr3_aa: CASSVKSPNTGELFF; cdr3_nt: TGCGCCAGCAGTGTCAAGAGCCCGAACACCGGGGAGCTGTTTTTT
d_call: TRBD1; j_call: TRBJ2-4; clone_size: -; v_call: TRBV7-8; cdr3_aa: CASSHNDRGLAKNIQYF; cdr3_nt: TGTGCCAGCAGCCATAACGACAGGGGGCTCGCCAAAAACATTCAGTACTTC
d_call: TRBD1; j_call: TRBJ2-7; clone_size: -; v_call: TRBV10-3; cdr3_aa: CAISVSQGADEQYF; cdr3_nt: TGTGCCATCAGTGTCTCGCAGGGGGCCGACGAGCAGTACTTC
d_call: -; j_call: TRBJ1-5; clone_size: -; v_call: TRBV6-1; cdr3_aa: CASILRQGFGQPQHF; cdr3_nt: TGTGCCAGCATCCTAAGGCAGGGGTTCGGTCAGCCCCAGCATTTT
d_call: -; j_call: TRBJ2-1; clone_size: -; v_call: TRBV5-6; cdr3_aa: CASSLAGQYYNEQFF; cdr3_nt: TGTGCCAGCAGCTTGGCCGGACAGTACTACAATGAGCAGTTCTTC
d_call: TRBD2; j_call: TRBJ2-2; clone_size: -; v_call: TRBV29-1; cdr3_aa: CSVEGGWGGELFF; cdr3_nt: TGCAGCGTTGAGGGAGGGTGGGGCGGGGAGCTGTTTTTT
d_call: TRBD1; j_call: TRBJ1-4; clone_size: -; v_call: TRBV7-2; cdr3_aa: CASSFRTGPNEKLFF; cdr3_nt: TGTGCCAGCAGCTTCAGGACAGGGCCGAATGAAAAACTGTTTTTT
d_call: -; j_call: TRBJ1-1; clone_size: -; v_call: TRBV7-9; cdr3_aa: CSSSPPSKTEAFF; cdr3_nt: TGTTCCAGCAGCCCCCCCAGTAAGACTGAAGCTTTCTTT
d_call: -; j_call: TRBJ1-3; clone_size: few; v_call: TRBV7-6; cdr3_aa: CASSLVPGGAGNTIYF; cdr3_nt: TGTGCCAGCAGCTTAGTCCCGGGGGGCGCGGGAAACACCATATATTTT
d_call: TRBD1; j_call: TRBJ1-3; clone_size: -; v_call: TRBV11-2; cdr3_aa: CASSQRGLLGNTIYF; cdr3_nt: TGTGCCAGCAGCCAGAGGGGGCTGCTAGGAAACACCATATATTTT
d_call: -; j_call: TRBJ2-7; clone_size: once; v_call: TRBV2; cdr3_aa: CASGSGAFYEQYF; cdr3_nt: TGTGCCAGCGGATCAGGGGCGTTCTACGAGCAGTACTTC
d_call: -; j_call: TRBJ2-3; clone_size: -; v_call: TRBV4-2; cdr3_aa: CASSRGTNTDTQYF; cdr3_nt: TGTGCCAGCAGTCGAGGGACAAACACAGATACGCAGTATTTT
d_call: -; j_call: TRBJ1-1; clone_size: -; v_call: TRBV6-1; cdr3_aa: CASTQTGNTEAFF; cdr3_nt: TGTGCCAGCACTCAGACAGGGAACACTGAAGCTTTCTTT
d_call: -; j_call: TRBJ2-2; clone_size: -; v_call: TRBV19; cdr3_aa: CATGSGELFF; cdr3_nt: TGTGCCACTGGCTCGGGGGAGCTGTTTTTT
d_call: -; j_call: TRBJ2-1; clone_size: -; v_call: TRBV2; cdr3_aa: CASRSYRGTGDEQFF; cdr3_nt: TGTGCCAGCAGATCCTACCGGGGGACCGGCGATGAGCAGTTCTTC
d_call: -; j_call: TRBJ1-5; clone_size: -; v_call: TRBV11-3; cdr3_aa: CASSLFSGQPQHF; cdr3_nt: TGTGCCAGCAGCTTATTTTCGGGTCAGCCCCAGCATTTT
d_call: -; j_call: TRBJ2-2; clone_size: -; v_call: TRBV4-1; cdr3_aa: CASSTQQGRGVGELFF; cdr3_nt: TGCGCCAGCAGCACACAACAGGGGCGGGGAGTCGGGGAGCTGTTTTTT
d_call: -; j_call: TRBJ2-1; clone_size: few; v_call: TRBV19; cdr3_aa: CASSVGRIVSSYNEQFF; cdr3_nt: TGTGCCAGTAGCGTGGGGCGGATCGTTAGCTCCTACAATGAGCAGTTCTTC
d_call: -; j_call: TRBJ1-6; clone_size: -; v_call: TRBV5-1; cdr3_aa: CASSLGATALNSPLHF; cdr3_nt: TGCGCCAGCAGCTTGGGTGCAACAGCACTTAATTCACCCCTCCACTTT
d_call: -; j_call: TRBJ1-5; clone_size: -; v_call: TRBV9; cdr3_aa: CASSDGENQPQHF; cdr3_nt: TGTGCCAGCAGCGACGGGGAGAATCAGCCCCAGCATTTT
d_call: TRBD1; j_call: TRBJ1-5; clone_size: -; v_call: TRBV27; cdr3_aa: CASWDRGNQPQHF; cdr3_nt: TGTGCCAGCTGGGACAGAGGTAATCAGCCCCAGCATTTT
d_call: TRBD2; j_call: TRBJ2-2; clone_size: -; v_call: TRBV28; cdr3_aa: CASRLPLAGAGELFF; cdr3_nt: TGTGCCAGCAGGCTACCACTAGCGGGAGCCGGGGAGCTGTTTTTT
d_call: TRBD2; j_call: TRBJ2-5; clone_size: -; v_call: TRBV9; cdr3_aa: CASSVLGGRAQETQYF; cdr3_nt: TGTGCCAGCAGCGTACTTGGCGGGAGGGCCCAAGAGACCCAGTACTTC
d_call: -; j_call: TRBJ1-2; clone_size: -; v_call: TRBV7-9; cdr3_aa: CASSFINRGYTF; cdr3_nt: TGTGCCAGCAGCTTCATCAACAGGGGCTACACCTTC
d_call: TRBD2; j_call: TRBJ2-1; clone_size: -; v_call: TRBV6-1; cdr3_aa: CASSAGTSGNYNEQFF; cdr3_nt: TGTGCCAGCAGTGCCGGGACTAGCGGGAACTACAATGAGCAGTTCTTC
d_call: TRBD1; j_call: TRBJ1-2; clone_size: -; v_call: TRBV6-6; cdr3_aa: CASSYGQDYGYTF; cdr3_nt: TGTGCCAGCAGTTACGGACAGGACTATGGCTACACCTTC
d_call: -; j_call: TRBJ1-2; clone_size: -; v_call: TRBV5-8; cdr3_aa: CASTIQANYGYTF; cdr3_nt: TGTGCCAGCACCATACAGGCTAACTATGGCTACACCTTC
d_call: -; j_call: TRBJ2-3; clone_size: -; v_call: TRBV6-5; cdr3_aa: CASSYLQGYRTDTQYF; cdr3_nt: TGTGCCAGCAGTTACCTTCAGGGGTATAGGACAGATACGCAGTATTTT
d_call: -; j_call: TRBJ2-4; clone_size: -; v_call: TRBV2; cdr3_aa: CASSEGGGRAKNIQYF; cdr3_nt: TGTGCCAGCAGTGAGGGAGGCGGTCGGGCCAAAAACATTCAGTACTTC